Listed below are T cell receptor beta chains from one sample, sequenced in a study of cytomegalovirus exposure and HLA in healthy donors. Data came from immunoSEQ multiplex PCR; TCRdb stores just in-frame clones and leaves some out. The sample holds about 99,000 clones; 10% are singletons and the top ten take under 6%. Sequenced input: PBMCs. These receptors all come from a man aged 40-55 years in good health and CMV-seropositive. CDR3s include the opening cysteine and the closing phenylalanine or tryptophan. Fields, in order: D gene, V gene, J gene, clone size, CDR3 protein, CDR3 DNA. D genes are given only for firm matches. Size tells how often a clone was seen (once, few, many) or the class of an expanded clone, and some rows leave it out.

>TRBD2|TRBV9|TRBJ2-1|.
CASSAPGTSDHNEQFF
TGTGCCAGCAGCGCCCCCGGGACTAGCGACCACAATGAGCAGTTCTTC
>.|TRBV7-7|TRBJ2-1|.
CASSLGRSDNEQFF
TGTGCTAGCAGCTTAGGGAGATCCGACAATGAGCAGTTCTTC
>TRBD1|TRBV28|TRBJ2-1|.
CASRGPRTGAVNEQFF
TGTGCCAGCAGGGGTCCTCGGACAGGGGCCGTGAATGAGCAGTTCTTC
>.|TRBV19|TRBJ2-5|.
CASRPKDSQETQYF
TGTGCCAGTAGACCGAAGGACTCTCAAGAGACCCAGTACTTC
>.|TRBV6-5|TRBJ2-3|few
CASKDSLSTDTQYF
TGTGCCAGCAAAGACAGCCTGTCCACAGATACGCAGTATTTT
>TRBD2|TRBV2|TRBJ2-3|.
CASAAGETVTQYF
TGTGCCTCTGCAGCGGGAGAAACGGTTACGCAGTATTTT
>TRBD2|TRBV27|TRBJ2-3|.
CASSYSGGSTDTQYF
TGTGCCAGCAGTTACTCGGGAGGGAGCACAGATACGCAGTATTTT
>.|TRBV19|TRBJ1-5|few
CASSIDLSNQPQHF
TGTGCCAGTAGTATAGATTTAAGCAATCAGCCCCAGCATTTT
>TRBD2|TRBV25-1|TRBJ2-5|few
CASSGLAAKETQYF
TGTGCCAGCAGTGGACTAGCGGCTAAAGAGACCCAGTACTTC
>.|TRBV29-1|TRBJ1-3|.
CSVAGQSVGNTIYF
TGCAGCGTCGCCGGACAGAGTGTTGGAAACACCATATATTTT
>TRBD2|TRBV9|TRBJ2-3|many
CASSDPGLASDTQYF
TGTGCCAGCAGCGATCCGGGACTAGCGTCAGATACGCAGTATTTT
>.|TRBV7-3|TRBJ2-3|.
CASSSTGSTDTQYF
TGTGCCAGCAGCTCCACGGGAAGCACAGATACGCAGTATTTT
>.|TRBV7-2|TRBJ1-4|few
CASSLATGNEKLFF
TGTGCCAGCAGCTTAGCGACGGGTAATGAAAAACTGTTTTTT
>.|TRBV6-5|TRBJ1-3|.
CASSLGGGGNTIYF
TGTGCCAGCAGTCTGGGTGGGGGGGGAAACACCATATATTTT
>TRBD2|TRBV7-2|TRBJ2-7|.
CASSLSFLEDTSGHYEQYF
TGTGCCAGCAGCTTATCCTTTCTTGAGGATACTAGCGGACACTACGAGCAGTACTTC
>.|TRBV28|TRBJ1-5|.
CASSLIGRFNQPQHF
TGTGCCAGCAGTTTGATTGGCAGGTTTAATCAGCCCCAGCATTTT
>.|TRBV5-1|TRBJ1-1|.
CASSLFGYTEAFF
TGCGCCAGCAGCTTGTTCGGGTACACTGAAGCTTTCTTT
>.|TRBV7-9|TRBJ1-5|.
CASSSAGGNQPQHF
TGTGCCAGCAGCTCCGCGGGAGGCAATCAGCCCCAGCATTTT
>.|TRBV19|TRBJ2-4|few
CASSIRGSGNIQYF
TGTGCCAGTAGTATTAGGGGTAGCGGAAACATTCAGTACTTC
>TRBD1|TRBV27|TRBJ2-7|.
CASSLLGQGFEQYF
TGTGCCAGCAGTTTATTGGGACAGGGGTTTGAGCAGTACTTC
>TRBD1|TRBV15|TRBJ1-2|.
CATSRPGQGASYGYTF
TGTGCCACCAGCAGACCTGGACAGGGGGCTAGCTATGGCTACACCTTC
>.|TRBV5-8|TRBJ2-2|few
CASSEALTGAGELFF
TGTGCCAGCAGCGAGGCCCTGACGGGGGCCGGGGAGCTGTTTTTT
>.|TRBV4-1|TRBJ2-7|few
CASSPGQARSYEQYF
TGCGCCAGCAGCCCAGGTCAGGCCCGCTCCTACGAGCAGTACTTC
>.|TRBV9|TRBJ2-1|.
CASSAVHEQFF
TGTGCCAGCAGCGCCGTCCATGAGCAGTTCTTC
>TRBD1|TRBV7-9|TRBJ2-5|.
CASSQDRVVGETQYF
TGTGCCAGCAGCCAGGACAGGGTCGTAGGAGAGACCCAGTACTTC
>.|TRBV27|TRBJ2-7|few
CASSFTGIYEQYF
TGTGCCAGCAGTTTTACGGGGATCTACGAGCAGTACTTC
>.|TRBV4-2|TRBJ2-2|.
CASQFFPLPGDTGELFF
TGTGCCAGCCAATTTTTCCCTCTTCCCGGGGACACCGGGGAGCTGTTTTTT
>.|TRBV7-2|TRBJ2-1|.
CASSLYGYNEQFF
TGTGCCAGCAGCTTGTACGGGTACAATGAGCAGTTCTTC
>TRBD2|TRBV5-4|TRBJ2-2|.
CASSSGGLAGGQPGELFF
TGTGCCAGCAGCTCCGGGGGACTAGCGGGAGGGCAGCCCGGGGAGCTGTTTTTT
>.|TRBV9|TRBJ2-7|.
CASSVAPQYEQYF
TGTGCCAGCAGCGTAGCTCCCCAATACGAGCAGTACTTC
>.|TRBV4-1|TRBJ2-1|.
CASSHRGNEQFF
TGCGCCAGCAGCCATCGGGGCAATGAGCAGTTCTTC
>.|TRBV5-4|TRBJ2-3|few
CASSLKGAPDTQYF
TGTGCCAGCAGCTTGAAAGGGGCTCCAGATACGCAGTATTTT
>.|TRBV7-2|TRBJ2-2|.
CASSLTSRHTGELFF
TGTGCCAGCAGCCTGACTAGTCGGCACACCGGGGAGCTGTTTTTT
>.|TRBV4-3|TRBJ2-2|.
CASSQDLYGDSTTGELFF
TGCGCCAGCAGCCAAGATCTTTACGGGGACTCGACCACCGGGGAGCTGTTTTTT
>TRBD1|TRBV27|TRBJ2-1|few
CASSFDYRGNEQFF
TGTGCCAGCAGTTTCGACTACAGGGGCAATGAGCAGTTCTTC
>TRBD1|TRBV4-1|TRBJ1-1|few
CASTPGTGGSTEAFF
TGCGCCAGCACCCCCGGGACAGGGGGGTCCACTGAAGCTTTCTTT
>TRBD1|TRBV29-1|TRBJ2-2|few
CSEGTATGELFF
TGCAGCGAGGGGACAGCCACCGGGGAGCTGTTTTTT
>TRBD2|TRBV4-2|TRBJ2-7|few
CASSQDPGLAGDYEQYF
TGTGCCAGCAGCCAAGATCCCGGACTAGCGGGAGACTACGAGCAGTACTTC
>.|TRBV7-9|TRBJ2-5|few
CASSRGEAQYF
TGTGCCAGCAGTCGAGGGGAGGCCCAGTACTTC
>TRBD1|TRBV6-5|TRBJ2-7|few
CASSYSGTGGLNEQYF
TGTGCCAGCAGTTACTCCGGGACAGGGGGCTTGAACGAGCAGTACTTC
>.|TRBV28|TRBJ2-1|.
CASLNFESSYNEQFF
TGTGCCAGCCTCAACTTCGAGAGCTCCTACAATGAGCAGTTCTTC
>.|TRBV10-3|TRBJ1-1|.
CAISVQGNTEAFF
TGTGCCATCAGTGTACAGGGAAACACTGAAGCTTTCTTT
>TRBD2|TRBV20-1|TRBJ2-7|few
CSAVAGDEQYF
TGCAGTGCGGTAGCGGGAGACGAGCAGTACTTC
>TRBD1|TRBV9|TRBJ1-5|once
CASSTGTGINQPQHF
TGTGCCAGCAGCACCGGGACAGGGATCAATCAGCCCCAGCATTTT
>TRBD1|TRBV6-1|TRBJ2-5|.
CASLERGRETQYF
TGTGCCAGCCTCGAGAGGGGGCGCGAGACCCAGTACTTC
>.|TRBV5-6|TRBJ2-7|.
CASSYRQSSYEQYF
TGTGCCAGCAGTTATCGACAGAGCTCCTACGAGCAGTACTTC
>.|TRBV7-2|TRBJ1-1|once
CASGQTASMNTEAFF
TGTGCCAGCGGACAGACCGCGAGCATGAACACTGAAGCTTTCTTT
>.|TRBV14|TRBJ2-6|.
CASSPTSQADSGANVLTF
TGTGCCAGCAGCCCGACTAGTCAGGCAGACTCTGGGGCCAACGTCCTGACTTTC
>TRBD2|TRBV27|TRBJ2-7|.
CASSLRSSGIYYEQYF
TGTGCCAGCAGTTTAAGGTCTAGCGGGATCTACTACGAGCAGTACTTC
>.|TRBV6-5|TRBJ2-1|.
CASSYARAPYNEQFF
TGTGCCAGCAGTTACGCCAGGGCCCCCTACAATGAGCAGTTCTTC